The TCR beta chain under discussion was sequenced for a study of regulatory T cells in long-lasting Graves disease (TCRdb year 2021). With respect to the entire study: In the newly diagnosed Graves' disease group, patients had been taking antithyroid drugs for less than 3 months. A total of around 35 samples were covered by TCR sequencing, comprising roughly 13 persistent and roughly 20 newly diagnosed Graves' disease patients. Patients with persistent Graves' disease were compared with patients with newly diagnosed Graves' disease using TCR sequencing and RNA sequencing of peripheral blood. The study took place in China and was registered as a clinical trial. General study outcomes and caveats: Sequencing and analysis were restricted to the TCR beta chain. A larger number of public clonotypes was shared among persistent patients (fewer than 3,000) than among newly diagnosed patients (around 970). The study examined only peripheral blood because the primary lesion, thyroid tissue, could not be accessed. Lower TCR Shannon entropy and fewer highly expanded clones were observed in persistent Graves' disease patients than in newly diagnosed patients, which suggested clonal expansion. Persistent disease showed preferential use of TRBV28, TRBJ1-2 and TRBJ2-5, whereas newly diagnosed disease favored TRBV20-1 and TRBJ2-1. The authors noted that the small sample size was a limitation that may lower accuracy.

The library was obtained by multiplex PCR. TCRdb names Illumina HiSeq 4000 as the instrument used. TCR beta libraries were built with iRepertoire HTBI primers and Arm-PCR amplification of CDR3 regions. Before sequencing, the PCR products went through gel purification. As for the original processing: Gene usage analysis of CDR3 amino acid clonotypes used the 55 to 80 TRBV and more than 13 TRBJ segments found across samples. COPE and FqMerger were used to merge filtered high-quality paired reads into contigs. BLAST was used to align contigs to IMGT TRBV, TRBD and TRBJ reference genes, and CDR3 was defined according to IMGT. Any clonotype with a frequency above 0.1% was counted as a highly expanded clone. Shannon entropy served as the measure of repertoire diversity, while the Gini coefficient captured V-J evenness. Public clonotypes were defined as clonotypes shared by more than one individual. Through fastp at Q25 and MiXCR, TCRdb rebuilt clones from the public reads, retaining in-frame beta chains. One record per CDR3 amino acid sequence lists the most common genes and DNA. The V and J calls come from TCRdb's annotation, not from the publication. The sample contains hundreds of thousands of distinct CDR3 sequences, more than 10% of them found a single time. Roughly 8.9% of the sample is taken by the ten largest.

According to the study, the label for this sample's time point signals: newly diagnosed GD, antithyroid drugs for less than 3 months. For both TCR sequencing and RNA sequencing, RNA was extracted from PBMCs in TRIzol. The diagnosis of Graves' disease followed American Thyroid Association guidelines. Patients for the study were recruited at an endocrinology department in Xi'an, China. From each patient, approximately 10 milliliters of peripheral blood was collected into an EDTA anticoagulant tube. PBMCs were isolated by Ficoll Paque Plus density gradient separation without further T cell sorting. RNA quality was checked with an Agilent 2100 Bioanalyzer and agarose gel, and concentration with a NanoDrop 2000. Reading the germline V gene gives CDR1 MNHNS and CDR2 SASEGT. There are 13 amino acids in the CDR3, from cysteine to phenylalanine inclusive. Just the 39-base CDR3 DNA is kept, in frame starting at base 1. The germline ends are 18 bases apart after V is trimmed by 8 bases and J by 8 bases.

This clonotype occurred a few times. The specificity of this receptor is unknown. No per-base quality is available; no much larger clone lies one base away. Separately, the same data were catalogued under a study of T cells in Graves' hyperthyroidism and ophthalmopathy. That second report states: Stable Graves' hyperthyroidism was defined as no progression to ophthalmopathy during 18 months of follow-up. Hyperthyroidism patients were newly diagnosed, had a disease duration of under 2 months, and were aged 18 to 65 years. Patients with uncontrolled infections, other autoimmune diseases, pregnancy or lactation were excluded. Diagnoses were based on clinical symptoms, serum thyroxine and TRAb, thyroid ultrasound and orbital computed tomography. The first round of RT-PCR for the TCR CDR3 was performed with the HTBI primer set and the Qiagen OneStep RT-PCR kit. Most expanded thyroid clonotypes (frequency above 0.001) were also detected in blood, suggesting blood repertoires may reflect thyroid immune responses. A model built on a 13 V-J signature distinguished ophthalmopathy from stable hyperthyroidism, reaching over 85% sensitivity and under 84% specificity in cross-validation and 80%/75% in testing. During validation, the model predicted progression to ophthalmopathy a median of around 6 months ahead of onset, with roughly 65% sensitivity and 72% to 80% specificity. A discovery cohort of about a hundred patients, about 40 with Graves' ophthalmopathy and approximately 60 with stable Graves' hyperthyroidism, was used to find distinguishing TCR V-J signatures. An independent validation cohort of under 20 hyperthyroidism patients and about 16 patients who later progressed to ophthalmopathy tested prospective prediction of ophthalmopathy. The roughly 94 discovery patients were randomly divided into training and test sets at a 7:3 ratio. In six Graves' hyperthyroidism patients, the study also compared T-cell repertoires from thyroid tissue with T-cell repertoires from blood. Once sampling was done, hyperthyroidism patients were given methimazole at a starting dose of 30 mg daily, whereas ophthalmopathy patients were given high-dose intravenous methylprednisolone. The libraries were constructed in a second round of multiplex PCR and then size-selected and purified. Paired-end sequencing of the libraries was performed with 100 bp reads on an Illumina HiSeq2000. SOAPnuke was used to process the raw data, throwing out any read that contained adapters or uncalled bases, had a mean Phred below 15, or lacked an exact constant-primer or identifier match. High-quality paired reads were merged with COPE v1.2.5, and unique nucleotide sequences were defined as clonotypes. Clonotypes were aligned to IMGT TRBV, TRBD and TRBJ reference segments using MiTCR v1.1. Only V-J combinations with frequency above 0.0001, covering 99.2% of repertoires, were analysed. The TCS score was defined as F50 (clonal expansion) divided by E x V (chaos), with BLOSUM62-based TCRdist calculated between CDR3 peptides within each V-J. Welch's t-statistics and random forest reduced just over 500 V-J features to 10 to 15, which were used in a naive Bayes classifier (R e1071). No statistical method was used to set the sample size in advance, and investigators knew the group allocation. The paper reports TCR Vbeta CDR3 sequencing of about 140 peripheral blood samples: around 41 ophthalmopathy, around 80 hyperthyroidism and 17 progressor patients.

The sample was peripheral blood mononuclear cells (PBMCs), taken at new diagnosis, from a patient treated with antithyroid drugs. Recombination connected TRBV6-1 to TRBJ1-2; the D gene cannot be resolved reliably. The receptor's source is a woman aged 25 to 39 with Graves disease. Donor details come from another sample of the same person, matched by shared clones. This receptor has the CDR3 CASEGGPPLGYTF. In nucleotides, the sequence is TGTGCCAGCGAAGGAGGACCCCCTCTGGGCTACACCTTC.